Below are 21 T cell receptor beta chains sequenced from a single sample in a study of cytomegalovirus exposure and HLA in healthy donors. Sequenced by immunoSEQ multiplex PCR; TCRdb stores in-frame clones only, minus some. The sample shows about 200,000 clones, roughly 80% of them seen only once. The sequenced sample consisted of PBMCs. These receptors were taken from a woman aged 18-35 years in good health and CMV-seronegative.

This rearrangement joins TRBV27 to TRBJ2-7, with 9 bases lining up with TRBD1. From germline, CDR1 is MNHEY and CDR2 SMNVEV (reference sequence). V trimming: 5 bases; J trimming: 1 base; junction bases outside the gene matches: 6. The CDR3 contains 15 residues. The DNA for the CDR3 is TGTGCCAGCAGTACGGGACAGGGACCTTCCTACGAGCAGTACTTC. It encodes CASSTGQGPSYEQYF.

The CDR3 DNA sequence: TGTGCCAGCAGCTTTAGAGCGGGATTCGGTTTCAATGAGCAGTTCTTC. Protein sequence: CASSFRAGFGFNEQFF. This chain joins TRBV5-8 and TRBJ2-1; 7 bases align to TRBD2. Unmatched junction bases numbered 11, after V lost 2 bases and J lost 6 bases. The CDR3 has 16 amino acids. The germline V gene has CDR1 SGHTS and CDR2 YDEGEE.

This clone appeared once. This rearrangement joins TRBV9 to TRBJ2-1, with TRBD1 identical over 7 bases. Germline trimming cut 3 bases from V and 2 bases from J; bases unmatched to any gene: 11. The length of the CDR3 is 17 residues. CDR1 is SGDLS and CDR2 is YYNGEE in the germline V gene. CDR3 sequence: CASSGKTGQWAYNEQFF. In DNA, the CDR3 is TGTGCCAGCAGCGGTAAGACGGGACAGTGGGCCTACAATGAGCAGTTCTTC.

This clone occurred once. The chain uses TRBV9 and TRBJ1-2; D gene ambiguous. Trimming stripped 4 bases from V and 5 bases from J, with 15 bases between. The CDR3 spans 14 residues. Germline V CDR1 and CDR2: SGDLS, YYNGEE. The CDR3: CASSPMVAGYGYTF. Here the CDR3 DNA reads TGTGCCAGCAGCCCCATGGTGGCGGGTTATGGCTACACCTTC.

This chain connects TRBV19 to TRBJ2-3; 12 positions agree with TRBD2. The CDR3 has 18 residues. CDR1 is LNHDA and CDR2 is SQIVND in the germline V gene (reference sequence). With V trimmed by 9 bases and J by 2 bases, 15 bases remained unmatched. CDR3 bases: TGTGCCAGCCTGCGGACTAGCGGGAACCTCCTTCCCACAGATACGCAGTATTTT. Amino acids: CASLRTSGNLLPTDTQYF.

The chain is built from TRBV25-1 and TRBJ2-3, with D possibly matching TRBD2 (5 bases). The V and J ends lost 1 base and 4 bases respectively, with 12 bases between them. CDR1 MGHDK and CDR2 SYGVNS come from the germline V gene. The CDR3 consists of 15 residues. CDR3 sequence: CASSESGIRADTQYF. The CDR3 bases are TGTGCCAGCAGTGAATCGGGGATTAGGGCAGATACGCAGTATTTT.

The chain has TRBV20-1 and TRBJ2-3; no reliable D call. Germline V CDR1 and CDR2: DFQATT, SNEGSKA (reference sequence). Trimming took off 5 bases at V and 7 bases at J, with 10 bases between the two ends. CDR3 length equals 11 residues. CDR3 in amino acids: CSAPRQYTQYF. The CDR3 bases are TGCAGTGCTCCCCGTCAATATACGCAGTATTTT.

The chain has TRBV6-5 and TRBJ2-6; 7 nucleotides match TRBD1. Germline V gives CDR1 MNHEY, CDR2 SVGAGI. The CDR3 runs to 15 residues. V lost 6 bases, J lost 2 bases, and 4 bases stayed unmatched. CDR3 residues: CASSEGAAGANVLTF. The DNA for the CDR3 is TGTGCCAGCAGCGAGGGGGCGGCTGGGGCCAACGTCCTGACTTTC.

The chain recombines TRBV5-1 with TRBJ2-2, with D perhaps matching TRBD2 (6 bases). The germline V gene has CDR1 SGHRS and CDR2 YFSETQ. CDR3 length: 15 amino acids. V lost 2 bases to trimming and J lost 0 bases, with 8 bases between them. The CDR3 DNA follows: TGCGCCAGCAGCTTAGGAGGGGCGAACACCGGGGAGCTGTTTTTT. Protein: CASSLGGANTGELFF.

The chain couples TRBV2 to TRBJ1-5; D gene unclear. Looked up from germline, CDR1 is SNHLY and CDR2 is FYNNEI. The CDR3 is 13 amino acids. The V end lost 4 bases, the J end lost 3 bases, and 7 bases lay between the germline ends. Here the CDR3 DNA reads TGTGCCAGCAGTGGGCAGCCCAATCAGCCCCAGCATTTT. It encodes CASSGQPNQPQHF. Using reference TRBV2 and TRBJ1-5 for the parts outside the CDR3, the full variable domain is EPEVTQTPSHQVTQMGQEVILRCVPISNHLYFYWYRQILGQKVEFLVSFYNNEISEKSEIFDDQFSVERPDGSNFTLKIRSTKLEDSAMYFCASSGQPNQPQHFGDGTRLSIL.

The chain joins TRBV18 to TRBJ2-3, with D maybe TRBD2 (6 bases). Germline V gene lookup returns CDR1 KGHSH and CDR2 LQKENI. This CDR3 contains 15 residues. V lost 1 base and J 0 bases, leaving 8 bases between the germline ends. The CDR3 protein is CASSPQGTSTDTQYF. CDR3 in DNA: TGTGCCAGCTCACCACAGGGGACTAGCACAGATACGCAGTATTTT.

V usage is TRBV27 and J usage is TRBJ2-3; D unresolved. The CDR3 extends over 12 amino acids. The ends were cut back, 6 bases at V and 8 bases at J, with 12 bases in the middle. Looked up from germline, CDR1 is MNHEY and CDR2 is SMNVEV (reference sequence). CDR3 residues: CASRVDLGTQYF. CDR3 bases: TGTGCCAGCAGGGTCGACCTAGGTACGCAGTATTTT.

The rearrangement uses TRBV19 and TRBJ1-4; 9 nucleotides align to TRBD1. The CDR3 runs to 17 residues. Germline V CDR1 and CDR2: LNHDA, SQIVND (reference sequence). The junction had 15 bases not matched to a gene; V was cut back by 3 bases and J by 10 bases. The chain's CDR3 is CASSISWRQQGAGKLFF. CDR3 sequence (DNA): TGTGCCAGTAGTATCTCTTGGCGTCAACAGGGGGCAGGAAAACTGTTTTTT.

V gene TRBV27 combines with J gene TRBJ2-3; 13 bases line up with TRBD2. Germline lookup yields CDR1 MNHEY and CDR2 SMNVEV (reference sequence). The CDR3 is 17 amino acids. The V and J ends lost 5 bases and 1 base, in that order; junction bases with no gene match: 6. CDR3 sequence: CASSHRGLAGGTDTQYF. CDR3 DNA sequence: TGTGCCAGCAGTCACCGCGGACTAGCGGGGGGCACAGATACGCAGTATTTT.

Comments on this clone: One end of the junction is discordant with germline, which a read error may explain. This rearrangement joins TRBV11-2 to TRBJ2-7; TRBD2 matches 12 bases. The CDR3 loop spans 12 amino acids. Per the germline V gene, CDR1 is SGHAT and CDR2 is FQNNGV. CDR3 nucleotide sequence: TGTGCCAGCAGCTCATCAGGACTAGCGGGACTTTTC. This sequence encodes CASSSSGLAGLF.

About this clone itself: This CDR3 is also generated by other DNA sequences in the sample. The CDR3 DNA follows: TGTGCCAGCAGCGGGTCGTCCTACGAGCAGTACTTC. Residues: CASSGSSYEQYF. The chain employs TRBV9 and TRBJ2-7; D is uncertain. The CDR3 is 12 residues long. Between the trimmed V and J ends, which lost 3 bases and 1 base, there was a span of 5 bases. CDR1 and CDR2 from the germline V gene are SGDLS and YYNGEE.

The chain has TRBV20-1 and TRBJ2-7; D remains unclear. The CDR3 extends over 11 amino acids. V lost 4 bases to trimming and J lost 5 bases, with 9 bases between them. Per germline, CDR1 DFQATT and CDR2 SNEGSKA (reference sequence). The CDR3 spells CSATLSDEQYF. As DNA, the CDR3 is TGCAGTGCTACTTTATCAGACGAGCAGTACTTC.

This chain joins TRBV6-5 and TRBJ2-7, with 12 bases that match TRBD2. This CDR3 is built from 14 residues. The V segment lost 6 bases and the J segment 4 bases; nucleotides outside the gene matches: 4. Germline values: CDR1 MNHEY, CDR2 SVGAGI. The CDR3 here is CASSPSGGGYEQYF. The CDR3 DNA is TGTGCCAGCAGCCCTAGCGGGGGGGGGTACGAGCAGTACTTC.

The chain is built from TRBV2 and TRBJ1-3; no clear D. Germline CDR1 and CDR2: SNHLY and FYNNEI. This CDR3 contains 15 residues. V lost 4 bases to trimming and J lost 4 bases, with 14 bases between them. The CDR3 bases are TGTGCCAGCAGTGGTGGGAGGCAATCAGGAAACACCATATATTTT. Its protein product is CASSGGRQSGNTIYF.

This chain connects TRBV4-1 to TRBJ1-1; D gene ambiguous. The length of the CDR3 is 13 residues. V was pared by 3 bases and J by 3 bases, with 8 bases between. CDR1 is MGHRA, CDR2 YSYEKL, per germline. The CDR3 spells CASSQLGDTEAFF. CDR3 DNA: TGCGCCAGCAGCCAGTTGGGTGACACTGAAGCTTTCTTT.

The genes are TRBV13 and TRBJ2-1; either TRBD1 or TRBD2 may supply D (5 bases each). V shed 5 bases and J shed 7 bases, with 18 bases lying between them. This CDR3 region has 15 residues. Germline V gene sequence: CDR1 PRHDT, CDR2 FYEKMQ (reference sequence). The CDR3 loop reads CASSPREFLRNEQFF. Here the CDR3 DNA reads TGTGCCAGCAGCCCCAGGGAGTTTTTGAGGAATGAGCAGTTCTTC. Filled out from reference TRBV13 and TRBJ2-1, the complete variable domain reads AAGVIQSPRHLIKEKRETATLKCYPIPRHDTVYWYQQGPGQDPQFLISFYEKMQSDKGSIPDRFSAQQFSDYHSELNMSSLELGDSALYFCASSPREFLRNEQFFGPGTRLTVL.